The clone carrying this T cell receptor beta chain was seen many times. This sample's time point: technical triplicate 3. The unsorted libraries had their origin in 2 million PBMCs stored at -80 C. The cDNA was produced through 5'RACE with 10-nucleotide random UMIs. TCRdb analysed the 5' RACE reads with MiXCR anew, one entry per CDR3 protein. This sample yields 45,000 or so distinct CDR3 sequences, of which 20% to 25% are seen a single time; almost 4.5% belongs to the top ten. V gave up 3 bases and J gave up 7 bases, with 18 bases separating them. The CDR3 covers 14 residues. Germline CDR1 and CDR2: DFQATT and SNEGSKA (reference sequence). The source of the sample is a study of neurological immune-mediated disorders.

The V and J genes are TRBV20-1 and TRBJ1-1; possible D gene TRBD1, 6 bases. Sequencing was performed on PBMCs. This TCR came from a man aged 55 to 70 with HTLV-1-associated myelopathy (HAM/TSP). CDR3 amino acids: CSASEIQGRNEAFF. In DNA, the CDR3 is TGCAGTGCTAGTGAAATACAGGGTAGAAATGAAGCTTTCTTT.